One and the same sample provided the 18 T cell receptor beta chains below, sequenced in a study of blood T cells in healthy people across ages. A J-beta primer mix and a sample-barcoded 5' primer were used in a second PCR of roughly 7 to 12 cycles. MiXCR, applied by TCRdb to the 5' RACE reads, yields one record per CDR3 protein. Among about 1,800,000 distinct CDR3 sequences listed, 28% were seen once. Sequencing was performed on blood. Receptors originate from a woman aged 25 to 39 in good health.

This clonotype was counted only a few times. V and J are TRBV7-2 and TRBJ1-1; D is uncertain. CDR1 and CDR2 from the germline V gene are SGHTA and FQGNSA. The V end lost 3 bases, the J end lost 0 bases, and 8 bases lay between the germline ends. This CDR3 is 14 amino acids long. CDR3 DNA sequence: TGTGCCAGCAGCTTGTTACAGATGAACACTGAAGCTTTCTTT. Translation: CASSLLQMNTEAFF.

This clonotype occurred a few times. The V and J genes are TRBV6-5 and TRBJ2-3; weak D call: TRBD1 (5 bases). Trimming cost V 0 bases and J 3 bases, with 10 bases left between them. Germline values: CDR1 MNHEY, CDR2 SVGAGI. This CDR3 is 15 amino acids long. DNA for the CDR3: TGTGCCAGCAGTTACTCCAGGGCATATACAGATACGCAGTATTTT. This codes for CASSYSRAYTDTQYF.

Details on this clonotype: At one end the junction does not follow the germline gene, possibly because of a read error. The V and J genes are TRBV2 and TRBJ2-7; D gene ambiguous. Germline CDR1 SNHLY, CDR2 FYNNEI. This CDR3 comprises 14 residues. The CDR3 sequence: CAGSRTESSYEQYF. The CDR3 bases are TGTGCCGGCAGTCGGACGGAGAGCTCCTACGAGCAGTACTTC.

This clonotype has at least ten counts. The CDR3 spells CASSYSTDRKYGYTF. In nucleotides, the CDR3 is TGTGCCAGCAGTTACTCAACGGACAGAAAATATGGCTACACCTTC. The V and J genes are TRBV6-5 and TRBJ1-2; TRBD1 might be the D (6 bases). The germline CDR1 and CDR2 sequences are MNHEY and SVGAGI. With 0 bases removed from V and 5 bases from J, the gap between germline ends came to 13 bases. This CDR3 region has 15 residues.

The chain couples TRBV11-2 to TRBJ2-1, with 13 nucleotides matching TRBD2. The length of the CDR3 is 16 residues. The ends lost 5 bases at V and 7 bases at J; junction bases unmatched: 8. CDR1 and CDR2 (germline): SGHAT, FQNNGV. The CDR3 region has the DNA TGTGCCAGCAGCACCACGACTAGCGGGAGGTTTAATGAGCAGTTCTTC. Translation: CASSTTTSGRFNEQFF. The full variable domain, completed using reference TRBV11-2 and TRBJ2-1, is EAGVAQSPRYKIIEKRQSVAFWCNPISGHATLYWYQQILGQGPKLLIQFQNNGVVDDSQLPKDRFSAERLKGVDSTLKIQPAKLEDSAVYLCASSTTTSGRFNEQFFGPGTRLTVL.

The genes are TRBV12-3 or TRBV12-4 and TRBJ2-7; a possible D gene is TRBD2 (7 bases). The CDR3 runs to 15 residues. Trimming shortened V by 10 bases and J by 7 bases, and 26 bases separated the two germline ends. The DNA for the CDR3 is TGTGCCACCGCCCGGGGGAGGGGGTTTTACAATGAGCAGTACTTC. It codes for CATARGRGFYNEQYF.

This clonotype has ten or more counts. CDR3 region: CSEAVTYEQYF. In DNA, the CDR3 is TGCAGTGAAGCGGTTACCTACGAGCAGTACTTC. The chain employs TRBV20-1 and TRBJ2-7, with D perhaps matching TRBD2 (5 bases). Trimming removed 7 bases from V and 2 bases from J, with 9 bases in between. In germline, CDR1 is DFQATT, CDR2 SNEGSKA (reference sequence). This CDR3 is built from 11 residues.

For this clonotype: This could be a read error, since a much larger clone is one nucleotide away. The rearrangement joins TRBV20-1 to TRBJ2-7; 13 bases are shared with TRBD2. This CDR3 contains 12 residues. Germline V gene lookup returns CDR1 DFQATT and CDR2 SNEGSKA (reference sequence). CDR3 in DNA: TGCAGACTAGCGGGGGGGAGTAATGAGCAGTACTTC. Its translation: CRLAGGSNEQYF.

CDR3 in amino acids: CASSPRSPGGSTDTQYF. The CDR3 DNA sequence: TGTGCCAGCAGCCCGAGGAGCCCCGGGGGGAGCACAGATACGCAGTATTTT. The rearrangement links TRBV3-1 to TRBJ2-3, with 7 bases that match TRBD2. J gave up 0 bases and V 4 bases, and 10 bases lay outside the gene matches. CDR1 LGHDT and CDR2 YNNKEL come from the germline V gene (reference sequence). The CDR3 runs to 17 residues.

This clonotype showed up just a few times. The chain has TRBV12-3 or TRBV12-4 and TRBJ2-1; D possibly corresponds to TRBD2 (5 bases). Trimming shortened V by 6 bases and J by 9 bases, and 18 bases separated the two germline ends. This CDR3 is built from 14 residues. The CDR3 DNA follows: TGTGCCAGCAGACAAGCGGAGCCCGGTGCTGAGCAGTTCTTC. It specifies CASRQAEPGAEQFF.

The CDR3 is CASSHDRVYTEAFF. The CDR3 nucleotides are TGTGCCAGCAGCCATGACAGGGTGTACACTGAAGCTTTCTTT. This chain uses TRBV7-2 with TRBJ1-1, with TRBD1 matching over 7 bases. The CDR3 length is 14 residues. V shed 5 bases, J shed 3 bases, and the junction held 6 bases outside the gene matches. Looked up from germline, CDR1 is SGHTA and CDR2 is FQGNSA.

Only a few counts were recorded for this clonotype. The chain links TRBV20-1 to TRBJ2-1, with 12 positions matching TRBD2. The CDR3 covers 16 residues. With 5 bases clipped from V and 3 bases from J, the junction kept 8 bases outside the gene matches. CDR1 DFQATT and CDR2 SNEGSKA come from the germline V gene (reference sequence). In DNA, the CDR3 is TGCAGTGCTCCAGCGACTAGCGGGGGCTTCTACAATGAGCAGTTCTTC. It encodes CSAPATSGGFYNEQFF.

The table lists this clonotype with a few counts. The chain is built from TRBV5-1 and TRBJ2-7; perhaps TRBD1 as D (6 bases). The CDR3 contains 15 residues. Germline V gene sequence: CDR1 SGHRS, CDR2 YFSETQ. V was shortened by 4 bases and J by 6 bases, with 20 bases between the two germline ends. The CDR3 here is CASSPKRQAMGEQYF. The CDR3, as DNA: TGCGCCAGCAGCCCAAAAAGACAGGCTATGGGCGAGCAGTACTTC.

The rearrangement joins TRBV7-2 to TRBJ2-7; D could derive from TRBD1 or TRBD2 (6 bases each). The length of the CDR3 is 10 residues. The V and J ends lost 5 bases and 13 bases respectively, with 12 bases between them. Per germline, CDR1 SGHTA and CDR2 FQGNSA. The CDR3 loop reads CASSPRGGYF. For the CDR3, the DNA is TGTGCCAGCAGCCCCAGGGGAGGCTACTTC.

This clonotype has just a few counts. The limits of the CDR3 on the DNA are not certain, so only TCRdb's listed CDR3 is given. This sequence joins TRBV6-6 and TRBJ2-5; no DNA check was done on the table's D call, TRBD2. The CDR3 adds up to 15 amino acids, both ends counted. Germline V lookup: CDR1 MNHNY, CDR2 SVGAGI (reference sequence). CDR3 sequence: CACSSSGLVGETQYF.

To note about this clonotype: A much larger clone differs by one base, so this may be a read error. CDR3 in amino acids: CASSFTARRGLHEQFF. The CDR3 nucleotides read TGTGCCAGCAGCTTTACTGCCCGCCGGGGGCTACACGAGCAGTTCTTC. The chain recombines TRBV12-3 or TRBV12-4 with TRBJ2-1; D might be TRBD1 or TRBD2, each matching 6 bases. The CDR3 sequence is 16 residues long. Between the trimmed V and J ends, which lost 6 bases and 10 bases, there was a span of 25 bases.

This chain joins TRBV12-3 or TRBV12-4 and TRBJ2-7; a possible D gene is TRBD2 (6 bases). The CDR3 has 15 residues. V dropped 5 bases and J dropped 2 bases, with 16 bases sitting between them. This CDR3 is CASSPGGTNPYEQYF. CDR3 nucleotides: TGTGCCAGCAGTCCTGGGGGGACCAACCCCTACGAGCAGTACTTC.

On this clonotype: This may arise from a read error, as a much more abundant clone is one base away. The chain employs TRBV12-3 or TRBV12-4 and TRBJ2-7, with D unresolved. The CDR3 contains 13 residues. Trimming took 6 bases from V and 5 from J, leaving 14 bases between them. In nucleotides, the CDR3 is TGTGCCAGCAGGTCCCTATCGCAGGACGAGCAGTACTTC. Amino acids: CASRSLSQDEQYF.